The 4 T cell receptor beta chains below come from one sample, sequenced in a study of regulatory T cells in long-lasting Graves disease. Time point noted: newly diagnosed GD, antithyroid drugs for less than 3 months. With RNA extracted from PBMCs as input, the TCR library was made. Building of the TCR beta libraries involved iRepertoire HTBI primers and Arm-PCR of CDR3 regions. TCRdb analysed the multiplex PCR reads with MiXCR anew, one entry per CDR3 protein. In the table there are about 320,000 distinct CDR3 sequences, 15% to 20% of which are singletons. Sequenced material: peripheral blood mononuclear cells (PBMCs), taken at new diagnosis, from a patient treated with antithyroid drugs. The receptors shown here come from a female donor with Graves disease.

This clonotype was observed at least ten times. The rearrangement joins TRBV28 to TRBJ2-7; TRBD2 might be the D (6 bases). This CDR3 has 17 amino acids. V lost 6 bases and J lost 2, with 23 bases in between. Germline CDR1 and CDR2: MDHEN and SYDVKM. The CDR3 region is CASSFSHRTGGAYEQYF. In DNA form, the CDR3 reads TGTGCCAGCAGCTTTTCCCACCGGACCGGGGGAGCCTACGAGCAGTACTTC.

On this clonotype itself: This may come from a read error, since a much larger clone is one base off. J is TRBJ2-7 and V is TRBV12-3 or TRBV12-4; 15 bases are a match to TRBD2. The CDR3 consists of 17 residues. V gave up 5 bases and J gave up 7 bases; unmatched junction bases: 12. CDR3: CASSHNKGLAGGNEQYF. Here the CDR3 DNA reads TGTGCCAGCAGTCATAACAAGGGACTAGCGGGAGGCAATGAGCAGTACTTC.

The chain's CDR3 is CATWGTGGYGYTF. The CDR3 DNA reads as TGTGCCACCTGGGGGACAGGGGGCTATGGCTACACCTTC. The rearrangement joins TRBV19 to TRBJ1-2, with TRBD1 matching 11 bases. Germline CDR1 LNHDA, CDR2 SQIVND (reference sequence). The CDR3 extends over 13 amino acids. V was clipped by 10 bases and J by 4 bases; unmatched bases: 5.

The sample holds many counts of this clonotype. This chain joins TRBV7-3 and TRBJ2-3; D gene uncertain. The V gene lost 4 bases and the J gene lost 1 base, with 6 bases spanning the gap. This CDR3 has 13 amino acids. Germline V CDR1 and CDR2: SGHTA, FQGTGA. The DNA of the CDR3 is TGTGCCAGCAGCTCCCCGGGCACAGATACGCAGTATTTT. Amino acids: CASSSPGTDTQYF.